This TCR beta chain derives from a study of human T cells and chemical hapten exposure. This clonotype has at least ten counts. Its antigen is not identified. Broader study findings: Compared to controls, expanded TCRs made significantly more large clusters of similar CDR3s.

This CDR3 comprises 15 residues. Germline CDR1 LGHNT, CDR2 FRNRAP. V was pared by 3 bases and J by 4 bases, with 15 bases between. Original analysis: A per-sample median of around 100,000 TCRs was observed, with a range of roughly 20,000 to 690,600. TCRdb ran MiXCR on the RACE reads and lists one entry per CDR3 protein. The V and J calls, along with clone size, are taken from TCRdb and not from the paper's own processing. Of under 200,000 distinct CDR3 sequences listed, approximately 15% were seen once; the top ten hold less than 2%. Time point specified: patch test 1, 2 weeks after DPC sensitization. Described treatment: therapeutic diphenylcyclopropenone sensitization with weekly scalp DPC. Total RNA was extracted from unfractionated whole blood.

The sample here was whole blood, taken in connection with sensitization to the hapten diphenylcyclopropenone (DPC). The receptor was derived from a woman younger than 45 with alopecia areata. Some clones in this sample may be carry-over from other donors' samples. This chain joins TRBV12-5 and TRBJ1-1, with D unclear. Here the CDR3 DNA reads TGTGCTAGTGGTTTCCCTGAGACCCTGGGCACTGAAGCTTTCTTT. Its protein is CASGFPETLGTEAFF.